The source of this T cell receptor beta chain is a study of vaccination effects on CD4 cells after COVID-19. ViraFEST assay sequencing came after antigen-specific CD4+ T cells were expanded with viral peptide pools. Having been cultured for around ten days, the cells underwent CD4+ T cell isolation. None of the vaccinated had previously contracted SARS-CoV-2, and their nucleocapsid antibodies tested negative. Each culture well received approximately 2 million PBMC. These cells were then cultured in IMDM with about 9.1 IU/ml IL-2 and roughly 10 ug/ml peptides. A half-medium replacement with IL-2 medium was carried out on days 3 and 7. The table came from immunoSEQ multiplex PCR; TCRdb's copy has only in-frame clones and leaves some out. The data show 68,000 or so clones, with over 70% seen just once and 9.5% to 15% held by the top ten. General study findings and limits: The study found marked clonal contraction of infection- and vaccine-induced clones late after vaccination.

Trimming took 4 bases from V and 8 from J, leaving 17 bases between them. The CDR3 is 14 residues long. The germline V gene encodes CDR1 LGHNA and CDR2 YSLEER. Comments on this clone: What it recognizes is unknown.

The rearrangement links TRBV4-3 to TRBJ1-2; perhaps TRBD1 as D (5 bases). The sequences come from CD4+ T cells from PBMCs cultured with SARS-CoV-2 spike peptides, collected before COVID-19 vaccination. The origin of this receptor is a human donor who received a COVID-19 vaccine. In nucleotides, the CDR3 is TGCGCCAGCAGCCGAGCACTACGACAGCGGGGCTACACCTTC. This codes for CASSRALRQRGYTF.